This TCR beta chain was profiled in a study of blood T cell repertoires in COVID-19. Study-level information: COVID-19 samples, acute and convalescent, were from the United States, Italy and Spain. PBMCs, B-cell-depleted T cells, or T cells were the source of the cDNA or gDNA that made up the material.

In the authors' workflow: Reference gene primer amplification in the assay estimated nucleated cell counts. Sequenced by immunoSEQ multiplex PCR; TCRdb stores in-frame clones only, minus some. That table gives V, J and clone size, and the DNA gave D and trimming. The sample lists about 170,000 clones, around 82% occurring once. This CDR3 has 15 residues. Germline V lookup: CDR1 MNHEY, CDR2 SVGEGT. With 0 bases clipped from V and 6 bases from J, the junction kept 5 bases outside the gene matches. This TCR derives from a woman of 80 years or more with acute or convalescent COVID-19. The rearrangement links TRBV6-2 or TRBV6-3 to TRBJ2-7; 10 nucleotides line up with TRBD2. The sample comprised peripheral blood. The CDR3: CASSYSRLAGVEQYF. The CDR3 DNA sequence: TGTGCCAGCAGTTACTCGAGGCTAGCGGGAGTCGAGCAGTACTTC.